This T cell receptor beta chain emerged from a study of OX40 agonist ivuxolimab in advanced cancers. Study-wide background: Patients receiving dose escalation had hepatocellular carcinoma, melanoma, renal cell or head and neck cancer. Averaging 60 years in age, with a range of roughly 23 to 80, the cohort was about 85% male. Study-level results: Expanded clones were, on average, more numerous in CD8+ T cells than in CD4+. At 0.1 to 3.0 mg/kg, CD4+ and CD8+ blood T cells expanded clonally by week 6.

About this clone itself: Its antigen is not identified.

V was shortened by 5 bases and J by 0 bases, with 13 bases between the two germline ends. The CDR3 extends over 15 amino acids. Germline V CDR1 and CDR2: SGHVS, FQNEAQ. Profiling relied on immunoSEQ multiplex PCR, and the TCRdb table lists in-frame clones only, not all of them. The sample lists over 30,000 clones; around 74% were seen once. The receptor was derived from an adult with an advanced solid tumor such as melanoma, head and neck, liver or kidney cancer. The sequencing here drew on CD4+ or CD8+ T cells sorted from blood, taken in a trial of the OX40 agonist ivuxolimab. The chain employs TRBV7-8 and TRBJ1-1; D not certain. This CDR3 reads CASSLSGYLNTEAFF. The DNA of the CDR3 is TGTGCCAGCAGCCTATCGGGATATTTGAACACTGAAGCTTTCTTT.